This paragraph reports one T cell receptor (beta chain). CDR3 length: 15 residues. Germline values: CDR1 DFQATT, CDR2 SNEGSKA (reference sequence). V lost 3 bases to trimming and J lost 1 base, with 13 bases between them. This entry is derived from a study of blood T cell repertoires in COVID-19. The protocol was immunoSEQ multiplex PCR, while the TCRdb copy is restricted to in-frame clones and leaves out a portion. The sample includes 150,000 to 200,000 clones, roughly nine tenths seen only once; the top ten take approximately 2.1%. The sequence derives from an older man with active or convalescent COVID-19. Sequences were obtained from peripheral blood. The V call is TRBV20-1, the J call TRBJ1-3; no reliable D call. The CDR3 coding sequence is TGCAGTGCTAGTTACGGGGAGATTTCTGGAAACACCATATATTTT. Its protein is CSASYGEISGNTIYF.